This TCR beta chain was observed in a study of CD8 T cells in Susac syndrome. This clonotype was counted once. No antigen is known for it. Broader study findings: Around 16 Susac-specific public clones were found in total CD8+ repertoires and five in CD8+ TEMRA repertoires.

The authors carried out high-throughput sequencing of TCR beta. They applied it to CD8+ and CD4+ T cells obtained from blood. It was with random hexamers that 0.5 to 1 ug RNA was reverse transcribed. An immunoSEQ multiplex PCR amplified TCR beta CDR3 over 54 Vbeta and 13 Jbeta. Each CDR3 protein is one row after TCRdb ran MiXCR on the immunoSEQ multiplex PCR reads. The repertoire has 75,000 to 80,000 distinct CDR3 sequences, roughly 94% of them found once; the top ten carry about 0.52%. Germline values: CDR1 SNHLY, CDR2 FYNNEI. This CDR3 is 15 amino acids long. The ends lost 5 bases at V and 1 base at J; junction bases unmatched: 7.

Sequencing was performed on CD8+ T cells from PBMCs. The TCR comes from a human donor with Susac syndrome. V usage is TRBV2 and J usage is TRBJ2-5, with 7 bases that match TRBD1. The CDR3 coding sequence is TGTGCCAGCAGTACAGGGGACCGACTCCAAGAGACCCAGTACTTC. Translating gives CASSTGDRLQETQYF. Based on the CDR3 plus reference TRBV2 and TRBJ2-5, the full variable domain is EPEVTQTPSHQVTQMGQEVILRCVPISNHLYFYWYRQILGQKVEFLVSFYNNEISEKSEIFDDQFSVERPDGSNFTLKIRSTKLEDSAMYFCASSTGDRLQETQYFGPGTRLLVL.